These 30 T cell receptor beta chains came from one sample sequenced in a study of shared clonotypes between healthy human individuals. Assay used: immunoSEQ multiplex PCR; TCRdb lists only in-frame clones, some missing. The table has millions of clones, 90% to 95% seen once. The source material was naive CD4+ T cells from PBMCs. Subset specified: CD45RA+ positively selected. The receptors shown here come from a man between 18 and 29 years old in good health. Some clones in this sample may be carry-over from other donors' samples.

This chain links TRBV5-8 with TRBJ2-2; D unclear. Germline V gene data show CDR1 as SGHTS and CDR2 as YDEGEE. There are 14 residues in the CDR3. V was clipped by 4 bases and J by 4 bases, with 11 bases between them. The CDR3, as DNA: TGTGCCAGCAGCCGTCTTAAGGCCACCGGGGAGCTGTTTTTT. Protein product: CASSRLKATGELFF.

The J gene is TRBJ2-1, the V gene TRBV10-1, with 8 bases identical to TRBD2. The CDR3 extends over 17 amino acids. Germline V CDR1 and CDR2: WNHNN, SYGVQD (reference sequence). V dropped 4 bases and J dropped 7; count of bases not matched to a gene: 15. DNA for the CDR3: TGCGCCAGCAGTGGGAAGCGAATACCCGGGACTAGGAATGAGCAGTTCTTC. Protein: CASSGKRIPGTRNEQFF.

The chain links TRBV20-1 to TRBJ2-3, with D uncertain. This CDR3 spans 11 amino acids. Germline CDR1 DFQATT, CDR2 SNEGSKA (reference sequence). This chain's CDR3 is CRIERPDTQYF. DNA of the CDR3: TGCAGGATCGAAAGACCAGATACGCAGTATTTT.

About this clone itself: In the same sample, other DNA sequences code for this CDR3. The genes are TRBV5-1 and TRBJ2-1; tentatively, D is TRBD1 or TRBD2 (5 bases each). The CDR3 totals 14 residues. V was shortened by 3 bases and J by 7 bases, with 14 bases between the two germline ends. Germline CDR1 is SGHRS and CDR2 is YFSETQ. CDR3 in amino acids: CASSSGTGGNEQFF. For the CDR3, the DNA is TGCGCCAGCAGCTCCGGGACGGGTGGGAATGAGCAGTTCTTC.

J is TRBJ1-1 and V is TRBV19, with D hard to call. V was shortened by 6 bases and J by 2 bases, with 19 bases between the two germline ends. This CDR3 is built from 16 residues. The germline V gene has CDR1 LNHDA and CDR2 SQIVND (reference sequence). The CDR3 DNA is TGTGCCAGTAGCCTTTTATCGGGGATAGCTAACACTGAAGCTTTCTTT. Translation gives CASSLLSGIANTEAFF.

The CDR3 protein is CATSRDSREQYF. The CDR3 region has the DNA TGTGCCACCAGCAGGGACAGTCGCGAGCAGTACTTC. The gene calls are TRBV15 and TRBJ2-7; D might be TRBD1 (6 bases). Germline loops: CDR1 LNHNV, CDR2 YYDKDF (reference sequence). V was cut by 3 bases and J by 6 bases, with 9 bases left in between. The CDR3 totals 12 residues.

The V gene is TRBV6-1, the J gene TRBJ2-1, with D maybe TRBD2 (6 bases). The CDR3 spans 16 residues. CDR1 is MNHNS and CDR2 is SASEGT in the germline V gene. Trimming cost V 4 bases and J 0 bases, with 13 bases left between them. The CDR3 loop is CASSGDSGSSYNEQFF. Here the CDR3 DNA reads TGTGCCAGCAGTGGGGATAGCGGAAGCTCCTACAATGAGCAGTTCTTC.

The chain employs TRBV19 and TRBJ2-2; D remains unclear. The CDR3 length is 13 residues. CDR1 is LNHDA, CDR2 SQIVND, per germline (reference sequence). Between the trimmed V and J ends, which lost 9 bases and 1 base, there was a span of 9 bases. CDR3 in DNA: TGTGCCAGGATTGGACGGAACACCGGGGAGCTGTTTTTT. Translating gives CARIGRNTGELFF.

Notes on this clone: The sample contains more than one DNA sequence encoding this CDR3. The gene calls are TRBV25-1 and TRBJ2-6; D call uncertain. The CDR3 runs 14 residues. The V and J ends lost 5 bases and 0 bases respectively, with 5 bases between them. CDR1 is MGHDK, CDR2 SYGVNS, per germline. CDR3 residues: CASSFSSGANVLTF. In DNA, the CDR3 is TGTGCCAGCAGTTTCAGCTCTGGGGCCAACGTCCTGACTTTC. Looking up the rest from reference TRBV25-1 and TRBJ2-6 gives the full variable domain: EADIYQTPRYLVIGTGKKITLECSQTMGHDKMYWYQQDPGMELHLIHYSYGVNSTEKGDLSSESTVSRIRTEHFPLTLESARPSHTSQYLCASSFSSGANVLTFGAGSRLTVL.

The CDR3 reads CASSNFGQGAYEQYF. The CDR3 DNA reads TGTGCCAGCAGCAATTTCGGACAGGGGGCCTACGAGCAGTACTTC. This sequence joins TRBV6-5 and TRBJ2-7, with 10 bases fitting TRBD1. The trim removed 6 bases at V and 2 bases at J, leaving 7 bases unmatched. CDR1 MNHEY and CDR2 SVGAGI come from the germline V gene. The CDR3 contains 15 residues.

The CDR3 loop reads CASSFEGLAQETQYF. The CDR3 DNA reads as TGTGCCAGCAGTTTTGAGGGCTTGGCGCAAGAGACCCAGTACTTC. This chain uses TRBV28 with TRBJ2-5; a possible D gene is TRBD2 (5 bases). CDR1 is MDHEN, CDR2 SYDVKM, per germline. This CDR3 comprises 15 residues. V lost 3 bases and J 2 bases, leaving 13 bases between the germline ends.

The rearrangement uses TRBV7-2 and TRBJ2-7; TRBD1 is a possible D gene (6 bases). CDR3 length equals 13 residues. V was clipped by 1 base and J by 6 bases, with 10 bases between them. Germline values: CDR1 SGHTA, CDR2 FQGNSA. The CDR3 sequence: CASSLEGDSEQYF. CDR3 sequence (DNA): TGTGCCAGCAGCTTAGAGGGGGATAGCGAGCAGTACTTC. The full variable domain, with the rest looked up from reference TRBV7-2 and TRBJ2-7, is GAGVSQSPSNKVTEKGKDVELRCDPISGHTALYWYRQSLGQGLEFLIYFQGNSAPDKSGLPSDRFSAERTGGSVSTLTIQRTQQEDSAVYLCASSLEGDSEQYFGPGTRLTVT.

The gene calls are TRBV10-3 and TRBJ1-2, with D tentatively TRBD1 (6 bases). The germline V gene has CDR1 ENHRY and CDR2 SYGVKD. The CDR3 contains 14 residues. V was trimmed by 10 bases and J by 2 bases, leaving 17 bases between them. In DNA form, the CDR3 reads TGTGCCAGTACCCGACAGGAGGCGAACTATGGCTACACCTTC. Translated: CASTRQEANYGYTF.

The J gene is TRBJ2-7, the V gene TRBV19; 10 bases map to TRBD2. Germline V lookup: CDR1 LNHDA, CDR2 SQIVND (reference sequence). V dropped 3 bases and J dropped 1; count of bases not matched to a gene: 9. This CDR3 spans 17 amino acids. The CDR3 sequence: CASSIGRSGRVSYEQYF. The CDR3 DNA is TGTGCCAGTAGTATTGGACGAAGCGGGAGGGTTTCCTACGAGCAGTACTTC.

This sequence joins TRBV6-4 and TRBJ2-3; 16 bases line up with TRBD2. Losses at the gene ends were 4 bases for V and 3 bases for J; bases not matched to a gene: 7. CDR3 length equals 18 residues. Germline lookup yields CDR1 MRHNA and CDR2 SNTAGT. CDR3 amino acids: CASSVGTSGRAPTDTQYF. The CDR3 nucleotides are TGTGCCAGCAGTGTCGGGACTAGCGGGAGGGCTCCGACAGATACGCAGTATTTT.

In its sample, this clone was seen a few times. The chain has TRBV5-1 and TRBJ2-3; D uncertain. Trimming pared 4 bases from V and 2 bases from J, leaving 11 bases between. There are 14 residues in the CDR3. Germline values: CDR1 SGHRS, CDR2 YFSETQ. The CDR3 region is CASSRNPTTDTQYF. In nucleotides, the CDR3 is TGCGCCAGCAGCCGGAACCCTACCACAGATACGCAGTATTTT.

Worth noting for this clone: Other nucleotide sequences in the sample specify the same CDR3. In DNA, the CDR3 is TGCGCCAGCTCCCAGGGTCAGGGGACAGATACGCAGTATTTT. Its protein product is CASSQGQGTDTQYF. The chain is built from TRBV5-1 and TRBJ2-3; tentatively, D is TRBD1 (6 bases). CDR3 length: 14 residues. Germline V lookup: CDR1 SGHRS, CDR2 YFSETQ. Trimming pared 7 bases from V and 3 bases from J, leaving 15 bases between.

CDR3 loop: CASSARRDNTEAFF. As DNA, the CDR3 is TGTGCCAGCAGCGCTCGACGGGACAACACTGAAGCTTTCTTT. The genes are TRBV7-2 and TRBJ1-1; TRBD1 is a possible D gene (5 bases). Looked up from germline, CDR1 is SGHTA and CDR2 is FQGNSA. The CDR3 sequence is 14 residues long. V was pared by 5 bases and J by 2 bases, with 12 bases between.

The gene calls are TRBV7-2 and TRBJ1-1, with D perhaps TRBD1 (5 bases). Trimming removed 4 bases from V and 5 bases from J, with 14 bases in between. Germline V gene lookup returns CDR1 SGHTA and CDR2 FQGNSA. This CDR3 contains 14 residues. In DNA form, the CDR3 reads TGTGCCAGCAGCTCGAGCGGGGGTCGGACTGAAGCTTTCTTT. Protein: CASSSSGGRTEAFF.

The J gene is TRBJ1-1, the V gene TRBV10-3; 8 bases are a match to TRBD1. From germline, CDR1 is ENHRY and CDR2 SYGVKD. J lost 6 bases, V lost 5 bases, and 8 bases had no gene match. The CDR3 sequence is 14 residues long. CDR3 DNA: TGTGCCATCAGTCGACAGGGGCCGGGGGCTGAAGCTTTCTTT. Protein product: CAISRQGPGAEAFF.

This chain uses TRBV18 with TRBJ1-1; 8 nucleotides align to TRBD1. The CDR3 is made up of 16 amino acids. V was pared by 2 bases and J by 4 bases, with 9 bases of the junction left unmatched. Per the germline V gene, CDR1 is KGHSH and CDR2 is LQKENI. In nucleotides, the CDR3 is TGTGCCAGCTCACCAAGTACAGGGGGTCAGGGCACTGAAGCTTTCTTT. Translated: CASSPSTGGQGTEAFF.

The CDR3 loop reads CASKGVTSLSSYNEQFF. CDR3 nucleotides: TGTGCCAGCAAGGGAGTAACTAGCCTTAGCTCCTACAATGAGCAGTTCTTC. The rearrangement links TRBV2 to TRBJ2-1; weak D call: TRBD2 (6 bases). CDR1 and CDR2 from the germline V gene are SNHLY and FYNNEI. The V gene lost 7 bases and the J gene lost 0 bases, with 19 bases spanning the gap. This CDR3 has 17 residues. The whole variable domain, remainder taken from reference TRBV2 and TRBJ2-1, is EPEVTQTPSHQVTQMGQEVILRCVPISNHLYFYWYRQILGQKVEFLVSFYNNEISEKSEIFDDQFSVERPDGSNFTLKIRSTKLEDSAMYFCASKGVTSLSSYNEQFFGPGTRLTVL.

The chain combines TRBV27 with TRBJ1-2; D remains ambiguous. Germline assignment: CDR1 MNHEY and CDR2 SMNVEV (reference sequence). The CDR3 is 12 residues long. Trimming pared 6 bases from V and 7 bases from J, leaving 12 bases between. The chain's CDR3 is CASRPERGGYTF. CDR3 in DNA: TGTGCCAGCAGGCCGGAGAGAGGTGGCTACACCTTC.

V is TRBV28 and J is TRBJ1-2, with TRBD1 matching 11 bases. Unmatched junction bases numbered 3, after V lost 10 bases and J lost 2 bases. In germline, CDR1 is MDHEN, CDR2 SYDVKM. This CDR3 is built from 13 residues. The CDR3 loop reads CATRTGGNYGYTF. The CDR3 DNA follows: TGTGCCACCCGGACAGGGGGCAACTATGGCTACACCTTC.

The rearrangement links TRBV6-5 to TRBJ2-7; a possible D gene is TRBD2 (7 bases). CDR3 length equals 15 residues. Germline CDR1 MNHEY, CDR2 SVGAGI. V lost 1 base, J lost 2 bases, and 12 bases lay in between. The CDR3, as DNA: TGTGCCAGCAGTTACTGGGGGGGGGCCCCCTACGAGCAGTACTTC. Its protein is CASSYWGGAPYEQYF.

Comments on this clone: This CDR3 is also generated by other DNA sequences in the sample. The V call is TRBV5-4, the J call TRBJ2-3; 8 bases are a match to TRBD2. Germline CDR1 and CDR2: SGHNT and YYREEE (reference sequence). V dropped 4 bases and J dropped 0; count of bases not matched to a gene: 7. The CDR3 extends over 16 amino acids. The CDR3 DNA sequence: TGTGCCAGCAGCCAAGTAGCGGGACCAAGCACAGATACGCAGTATTTT. Translated: CASSQVAGPSTDTQYF.

The rearrangement uses TRBV7-8 and TRBJ2-3; D might be TRBD2 (5 bases). Germline CDR1 SGHVS, CDR2 FQNEAQ. The CDR3 is 16 residues long. V was pared by 0 bases and J by 0 bases, with 10 bases between. CDR3 DNA sequence: TGTGCCAGCAGCTTAGCGCGGGCCTTTAGCACAGATACGCAGTATTTT. Translating gives CASSLARAFSTDTQYF.

The V call is TRBV7-9, the J call TRBJ2-2, with unresolved D. V was clipped by 0 bases and J by 5 bases, with 10 bases between them. Germline CDR1 reads SEHNR; CDR2 reads FQNEAQ (reference sequence). This CDR3 comprises 15 residues. The CDR3 loop reads CASSLADFRTGELFF. Here the CDR3 DNA reads TGTGCCAGCAGCTTAGCGGATTTCAGAACCGGGGAGCTGTTTTTT.

V and J are TRBV7-3 and TRBJ1-1; D gene unclear. Deletions cut 5 bases from V and 4 bases from J, with 11 bases between. The CDR3 sequence is 13 residues long. Germline loops: CDR1 SGHTA, CDR2 FQGTGA. This chain's CDR3 is CASSPERGTEAFF. CDR3 nucleotide sequence: TGTGCCAGCAGCCCCGAGCGTGGCACTGAAGCTTTCTTT.

This sequence joins TRBV6-5 and TRBJ2-7; 7 nucleotides align to TRBD2. The CDR3 has 14 amino acids. V lost 5 bases and J lost 2; bases outside the gene matches: 6. Germline values: CDR1 MNHEY, CDR2 SVGAGI. The CDR3 bases are TGTGCCAGCAGTCGTCCTGGGGGGGCCTACGAGCAGTACTTC. Translation: CASSRPGGAYEQYF.